Sequencing of this T cell receptor (beta chain) was carried out in a study of T cells in localized non-small cell lung cancer (dated by TCRdb to 2018 to 2020). About the full investigation: Comparing tumors with uninvolved tumor-adjacent lungs, the study looked at the T cell repertoires of hundreds of patients with early-stage NSCLC. The cohort consisted of under 300 treatment-naive NSCLC patients whose localized lung tumors had been resected. NSCLC patients had a mean age of roughly 69 years, and fewer than 150 were male and 85 to 110 female. Beyond this particular receptor, the publication reports: Because of the exploratory design, TCR variables were selected using unadjusted p-values without false-discovery rate correction. A median of about 61 of the top 100 tumor clones turned up in the paired uninvolved adjacent lung, and approximately 30 of those clones also ranked among the top 100 of that same adjacent lung. Higher blood T cell density associated with longer overall survival, while higher adjacent-lung clonality associated with shorter survival. Uninvolved tumor-adjacent lung showed the highest T cell clonality, higher than tumor, which suggests more focused antigenic responses in the uninvolved tumor-adjacent lung. Because multi-region tumor sequencing was not performed, intratumor heterogeneity could not be ruled out.

As to this clone: Its antigen is still unknown. Base qualities are not at hand, and no much larger clone is one base apart.

TCR beta CDR3 regions were sequenced from DNA using the immunoSEQ Assay. In the paper's pipeline: T cell density was computed as TCR beta template counts normalized to usable DNA estimated by amplifying housekeeping genes. The preseqR package was used to estimate richness by extrapolating to 400,000 templates for PBMC samples and to 120,000 templates for tissue samples. Clonality was taken to be one minus Pielou's evenness. Differential abundance testing on productive amino-acid clonotypes, with a minimum total count of 5 and an alpha of 0.1, was used to identify tissue-enriched TCRs. The Jaccard Index and the Morisita Overlap Index were used to measure how much the repertoires overlapped between compartments. GLIPH grouped TCR beta CDR3s together with public tetramer-defined viral CDR3s, and a viral motif had to include at least three viral sequences and also show V-gene enrichment. In its TCRdb copy, this immuneACCESS table keeps in-frame sequences only and misses some clones. Where compared with another copy, unresolved V genes explain less than half of these, and the others have no known cause. The V and J calls and the clone size are those of that table, but D and trimming were determined from the DNA. The sample table lists just under 35,000 clones, more than 85% of them with a count of one. Approximately 12% of the sample is in the top ten clones.

At diagnosis, peripheral blood, uninvolved tumor-adjacent lung and tumor were collected and stored as a combination of fresh-frozen and FFPE material. For TCR repertoire profiling, blood samples were analyzed as peripheral blood mononuclear cells. Sequencing was performed on peripheral blood mononuclear cells, taken before any cancer treatment. The sequence derives from a female donor of 60 years or more with stage II lung adenocarcinoma.

The DNA reads as follows: TGTGCCAGCAGCAAGACAGGGGACGGTTACGAGCAGTACTTC. It codes for CASSKTGDGYEQYF. Recombination connected TRBV5-6 to TRBJ2-7; 8 middle bases align to TRBD1. Spanning cysteine to phenylalanine, the CDR3 consists of 14 amino acids. The sequence is cut down to CDR3 DNA, 42 bases in frame from base 1. V is pruned by 4 bases and J by 4 bases, leaving 7 bases of the junction without a gene match. In the germline V gene, CDR1 corresponds to SGHDT and CDR2 to YYEEEE. Reference TRBV5-6 and TRBJ2-7 proteins supply the regions before and after the CDR3; the full variable domain is: DAGVTQSPTHLIKTRGQQVTLRCSPKSGHDTVSWYQQALGQGPQFIFQYYEEEERQRGNFPDRFSGHQFPNYSSELNVNALLLGDSALYLCASSKTGDGYEQYFGPGTRLTVT.